This T cell receptor beta chain emerged from a study of cytomegalovirus exposure and HLA in healthy donors. A note on this clone: Its antigen is still unknown.

The germline gives CDR1 MNHNS, CDR2 SASEGT. The CDR3 length is 15 residues. Samples came from healthy bone marrow donors. 13 Jbeta primers and 60 Vbeta primers were used for the PCR. Repertoires were generated with immunoSEQ multiplex PCR, while TCRdb's copy carries only in-frame clones and drops some. The sample includes 150,000 to 200,000 clones, under 80% seen only once; the top ten take 2.5% to 4%. Findings of the study overall: The study designated fewer than 200 TCR beta chains cytomegalovirus-associated. As confirmed in vitro, three CMV-associated chains were specific for CMV antigens.

Material for sequencing was PBMCs. The receptor was derived from a female donor in good health and CMV-seronegative. The chain recombines TRBV6-1 with TRBJ2-5; TRBD1 agrees at 7 bases. The end of the DNA is better explained by TRBJ2-7, so the J call may be wrong. The CDR3 is CASSEETGDPYEQYF. For the CDR3, the DNA is TGTGCCAGCAGTGAGGAAACAGGGGACCCCTACGAGCAGTACTTC.